The clone carrying this TCR beta chain has just a few counts. Its antigen is not identified. This entry belongs to a study of T cells after yellow fever vaccination. Whole-study findings and limits: Most clones from primary vaccination were detected again post-booster (about 95% CD4, 88% CD8).

V was pared by 2 bases and J by 8 bases, with 12 bases between. Germline V CDR1 and CDR2: LNHNV, YYDKDF (reference sequence). The CDR3 consists of 13 residues. TCRdb reprocessed the 5' RACE reads via MiXCR and lists one record per CDR3 protein. Here the sample spans 250,000 to 300,000 distinct CDR3 sequences, about an eighth being singletons. This chain uses TRBV15 with TRBJ1-1, with D uncertain. This material consisted of CD4+ T cells sorted from PBMCs, taken 45 days after the yellow fever booster vaccination. The receptor's source is a man in his thirties or forties who received the YFV17D yellow fever vaccine. The CDR3 loop is CATSRPGRLEAFF. CDR3 sequence (DNA): TGTGCCACCAGCAGACCGGGTCGCCTAGAAGCTTTCTTT.